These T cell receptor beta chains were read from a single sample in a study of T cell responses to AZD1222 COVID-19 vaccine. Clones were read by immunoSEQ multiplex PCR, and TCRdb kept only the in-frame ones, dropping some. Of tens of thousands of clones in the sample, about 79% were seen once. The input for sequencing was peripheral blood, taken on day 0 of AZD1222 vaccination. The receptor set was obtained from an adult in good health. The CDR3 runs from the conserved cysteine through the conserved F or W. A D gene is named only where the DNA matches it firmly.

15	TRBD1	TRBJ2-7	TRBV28	CASSSPGQGAIEQYF	TGTGCCAGCAGTTCACCGGGACAGGGGGCGATCGAGCAGTACTTC
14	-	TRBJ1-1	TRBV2	CASTLGTANTEAFF	TGTGCCAGCACCCTGGGAACAGCAAACACTGAAGCTTTCTTT
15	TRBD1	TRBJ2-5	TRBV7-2	CASSQLGQGRETQYF	TGTGCCAGCAGCCAACTCGGACAGGGGAGAGAGACCCAGTACTTC
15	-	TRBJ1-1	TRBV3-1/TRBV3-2	CASSHSPGGNTEAFF	TGTGCCAGCAGCCACAGTCCGGGGGGTAACACTGAAGCTTTCTTT
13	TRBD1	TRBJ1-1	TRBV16	CASSLRDRGEAFF	TGTGCCAGCAGCCTCCGGGACAGGGGGGAAGCTTTCTTT
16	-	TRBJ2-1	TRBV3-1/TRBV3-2	CASSPYPGSIYNEQFF	TGTGCCAGCAGCCCCTATCCGGGATCAATATACAATGAGCAGTTCTTC
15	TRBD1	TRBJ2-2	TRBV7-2	CASSETGINTGELFF	TGTGCCAGCAGCGAGACAGGGATCAACACCGGGGAGCTGTTTTTT
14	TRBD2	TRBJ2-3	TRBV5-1	CASSLAGGQDTQYF	TGCGCCAGCAGCTTAGCGGGAGGACAAGATACGCAGTATTTT
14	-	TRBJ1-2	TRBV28	CASSVLRDGGGYTF	TGTGCCAGCAGTGTACTCAGGGACGGAGGCGGCTACACCTTC
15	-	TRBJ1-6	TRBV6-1	CASSEPGRAHSPLHF	TGTGCCAGCAGTGAACCGGGGAGGGCCCATTCACCCCTCCACTTT
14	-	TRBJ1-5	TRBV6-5	CASRGWGGNQPQHF	TGTGCCAGCAGGGGGTGGGGGGGAAATCAGCCCCAGCATTTT
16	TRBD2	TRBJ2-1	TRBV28	CASSRVAGGDYNEQFF	TGTGCCAGCAGTCGGGTAGCGGGAGGGGACTACAATGAGCAGTTCTTC
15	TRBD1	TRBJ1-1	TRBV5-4	CASSKDRGRNTEAFF	TGTGCCAGCAGCAAGGACAGGGGGAGGAACACTGAAGCTTTCTTT